This T cell receptor (beta chain) was sequenced during a study of T cells in Graves' hyperthyroidism and ophthalmopathy. Template material for amplifying TCR beta CDR3 regions consisted of RNA transcripts. First-round RT-PCR of the TCR CDR3 relied on the HTBI primer set. One entry per CDR3 protein results from TCRdb running MiXCR on the multiplex PCR reads. This table has 300,000 to 450,000 distinct CDR3 sequences, about 15% appearing once. This clonotype was seen many times. Its antigen is not identified. General study findings and limits: Classification by a 13 V-J model distinguished ophthalmopathy from stable hyperthyroidism. Most thyroid clonotypes with frequency above 0.001 were detected in blood.

Patients having uncontrolled infection, another autoimmune disease, pregnancy or lactation were not included. For the diagnoses, clinical symptoms, serum thyroxine and TRAb, thyroid ultrasound and orbital computed tomography were used. V dropped 5 bases and J dropped 13; count of bases not matched to a gene: 12. Germline V CDR1 and CDR2: MNHNS, SASEGT. This CDR3 comprises 14 residues. The sequenced material came from blood. This TCR was recovered from a woman between 18 and 29 years old with Graves' hyperthyroidism that later progressed to Graves' ophthalmopathy. The chain recombines TRBV6-1 with TRBJ2-1; 9 bases align to TRBD2. CDR3 region: CASSLAGEGSGQFF. DNA for the CDR3: TGTGCCAGCAGTTTAGCGGGAGAGGGATCCGGACAGTTCTTC.